Following are 23 T cell receptor beta chains from one sample sequenced in a study of blood T cell repertoires in COVID-19. Method: immunoSEQ multiplex PCR; TCRdb's copy keeps in-frame clones and lacks some. The sample carries about 250,000 clones, about 90% recorded once. Sequencing was done on a sample of peripheral blood. These receptors came from a man between 18 and 35 years old with active or convalescent COVID-19.

The chain recombines TRBV6-5 with TRBJ2-1; unclear D gene. CDR3 length equals 13 residues. The germline V gene has CDR1 MNHEY and CDR2 SVGAGI. Trimming cost V 6 bases and J 4 bases, with 10 bases left between them. The CDR3 spells CASRSGLYNEQFF. The CDR3 nucleotides are TGTGCCAGCAGGTCAGGATTATACAATGAGCAGTTCTTC.

The chain has TRBV19 and TRBJ2-2; maybe TRBD1 (5 bases). The CDR3 is 12 residues long. Germline CDR1 and CDR2: LNHDA and SQIVND (reference sequence). The V end lost 5 bases, the J end lost 7 bases, and 8 bases lay between the germline ends. The CDR3 region is CASSHRSGELFF. The CDR3 DNA follows: TGTGCCAGTAGTCACAGGAGCGGGGAGCTGTTTTTT.

This clone was counted only a few times. V is TRBV29-1 and J is TRBJ2-1; unclear D gene. The CDR3 runs 10 residues. Deletions cut 7 bases from V and 6 bases from J, with 7 bases between. CDR1 is SQVTM, CDR2 ANQGSEA, per germline. In nucleotides, the CDR3 is TGCAGCGGGCAAATCAATGAGCAGTTCTTC. Its translation is CSGQINEQFF.

This chain connects TRBV4-2 to TRBJ2-1; TRBD2 aligns across 13 bases. The germline V gene has CDR1 LGHNA and CDR2 YNFKEQ. V lost 4 bases and J lost 8; bases outside the gene matches: 14. The CDR3 consists of 18 residues. CDR3 nucleotides: TGTGCCAGCAGCCTCGCAGGACTAGCGGGAGCCTTAGGGGATGAGCAGTTCTTC. Amino acid sequence: CASSLAGLAGALGDEQFF.

The chain is built from TRBV28 and TRBJ2-3; 9 bases line up with TRBD2. J gave up 4 bases and V 6 bases, and 5 bases lay outside the gene matches. The CDR3 has 14 amino acids. Per germline, CDR1 MDHEN and CDR2 SYDVKM. The CDR3 is CASSGTSSPDTQYF. The CDR3 bases are TGTGCCAGCAGCGGGACTAGCAGTCCAGATACGCAGTATTTT. Full variable domain (outside the CDR3, taken from reference TRBV28 and TRBJ2-3): DVKVTQSSRYLVKRTGEKVFLECVQDMDHENMFWYRQDPGLGLRLIYFSYDVKMKEKGDIPEGYSVSREKKERFSLILESASTNQTSMYLCASSGTSSPDTQYFGPGTRLTVL.

This clone was observed once. This chain links TRBV3-1 (or the pseudogene TRBV3-2) with TRBJ1-4; TRBD1 matches 8 bases. This CDR3 has 16 residues. V trimming: 2 bases; J trimming: 7 bases; junction bases outside the gene matches: 9. In germline, CDR1 is LGHDT, CDR2 YNNKEL (reference sequence). The CDR3 DNA follows: TGTGCCAGCAGCCAAACCGGGACAGGCGGGTCTGAAAAACTGTTTTTT. The encoded protein is CASSQTGTGGSEKLFF.

The chain recombines TRBV19 with TRBJ1-2; D remains unclear. The CDR3 runs to 16 residues. Deletions cut 6 bases from V and 4 bases from J, with 21 bases between. CDR1 is LNHDA and CDR2 is SQIVND in the germline V gene (reference sequence). CDR3 protein: CASSPDSPGTSYGYTF. The DNA of the CDR3 is TGTGCCAGTAGCCCCGACTCCCCTGGAACCAGCTATGGCTACACCTTC.

The chain uses TRBV9 and TRBJ1-6, with a possible D match to TRBD1 (5 bases). CDR1 and CDR2 from the germline V gene are SGDLS and YYNGEE. This CDR3 spans 14 amino acids. With 8 bases removed from V and 2 bases from J, the gap between germline ends came to 11 bases. CDR3 amino acids: CASRGTTYNSPLHF. DNA for the CDR3: TGTGCCAGTAGGGGTACCACCTATAATTCACCCCTCCACTTT.

The gene calls are TRBV6-2 or TRBV6-3 and TRBJ1-5, with 8 positions matching TRBD1. The V gene's germline CDR1 is MNHEY and CDR2 SVGEGT. There are 18 residues in the CDR3. V was pared by 5 bases and J by 2 bases, with 14 bases of the junction left unmatched. CDR3 residues: CASSDTGTGGWGNQPQHF. The CDR3 DNA follows: TGTGCCAGCAGTGATACCGGGACAGGAGGTTGGGGCAATCAGCCCCAGCATTTT.

This clone was recorded only once. The chain employs TRBV3-1 (or the pseudogene TRBV3-2) and TRBJ2-3; 9 bases match TRBD1. Trimming took 1 base from V and 4 from J; bases not matched to a gene: 12. This CDR3 is built from 18 residues. Germline CDR1 and CDR2: LGHDT and YNNKEL (reference sequence). CDR3 protein: CASSQVGSRQGEADTQYF. The CDR3 nucleotides read TGTGCCAGCAGCCAAGTAGGTTCGAGACAGGGGGAGGCAGATACGCAGTATTTT.

The genes are TRBV2 and TRBJ1-2; 9 bases map to TRBD1. CDR1 and CDR2 (germline): SNHLY, FYNNEI. Trimming took 10 bases from V and 3 from J; bases not matched to a gene: 6. The CDR3 loop spans 13 amino acids. CDR3 in amino acids: CATGTGLHYGYTF. The CDR3 DNA follows: TGTGCCACAGGGACAGGGTTACACTATGGCTACACCTTC.

This CDR3 is CASSSPRVRGEETQYF. The CDR3 DNA reads as TGTGCCAGCAGCTCCCCCAGAGTGCGGGGTGAAGAGACCCAGTACTTC. The J gene is TRBJ2-5, the V gene TRBV7-6, with TRBD2 as a possible D gene (6 bases). V was pared by 4 bases and J by 3 bases, with 18 bases between. CDR3 size: 16 residues. The germline gives CDR1 SGHVS, CDR2 FNYEAQ.

This clone was seen just once. The V and J genes are TRBV29-1 and TRBJ2-1; TRBD2 agrees at 12 bases. Trimming at V came to 3 bases and at J to 2 bases, leaving 5 bases not matched to a gene. The CDR3 is 16 amino acids. Germline V CDR1 and CDR2: SQVTM, ANQGSEA. CDR3 in DNA: TGCAGCGTTGAGACTAGCGGGAGAGGCCCCTACAATGAGCAGTTCTTC. This encodes CSVETSGRGPYNEQFF.

The chain uses TRBV6-5 and TRBJ1-3; D is unresolved. The germline V gene has CDR1 MNHEY and CDR2 SVGAGI. This CDR3 has 15 amino acids. The germline V and J ends were trimmed by 10 bases and 0 bases, with 16 bases remaining between them. CDR3 residues: CATRRSGSSGNTIYF. CDR3 in DNA: TGTGCCACCCGACGGTCGGGGAGCTCTGGAAACACCATATATTTT.

In its sample, this clone was seen once. The chain links TRBV29-1 to TRBJ1-4; D remains unclear. Germline assignment: CDR1 SQVTM and CDR2 ANQGSEA. V gave up 5 bases and J gave up 4 bases, with 17 bases separating them. The CDR3 covers 15 residues. In nucleotides, the CDR3 is TGCAGCGTTTTTGAGGCGGGCGGCCGTAATGAAAAACTGTTTTTT. Translation gives CSVFEAGGRNEKLFF.

The chain uses TRBV7-3 and TRBJ2-1, with a possible D match to TRBD2 (5 bases). V lost 5 bases and J lost 0, with 11 bases in between. This CDR3 comprises 15 residues. Germline V lookup: CDR1 SGHTA, CDR2 FQGTGA. The CDR3 region is CASSPQRSSYNEQFF. As DNA, the CDR3 is TGTGCCAGCAGCCCACAGCGGAGCTCCTACAATGAGCAGTTCTTC.

The gene calls are TRBV19 and TRBJ2-7; 9 nucleotides agree with TRBD1. This CDR3 contains 16 residues. Germline CDR1 reads LNHDA; CDR2 reads SQIVND (reference sequence). The junction had 6 bases not matched to a gene; V was cut back by 3 bases and J by 0 bases. The DNA for the CDR3 is TGTGCCAGTAGTATTGGGACAGGGTATAGCTCCTACGAGCAGTACTTC. It translates to CASSIGTGYSSYEQYF.

The J gene is TRBJ1-1, the V gene TRBV19, with D possibly matching TRBD1 (6 bases). V was pared by 7 bases and J by 10 bases, with 19 bases between. Germline V gives CDR1 LNHDA, CDR2 SQIVND (reference sequence). CDR3 size: 13 residues. The CDR3 bases are TGTGCCAGTACCCGTAACAGGGTATCAGGAGCTTTCTTT. Protein sequence: CASTRNRVSGAFF.

The chain recombines TRBV6-4 with TRBJ1-3; D is unresolved. The V end lost 4 bases, the J end lost 0 bases, and 10 bases lay between the germline ends. This CDR3 contains 15 residues. Germline V gene lookup returns CDR1 MRHNA and CDR2 SNTAGT. This CDR3 is CASSVDGNSGNTIYF. The DNA of the CDR3 is TGTGCCAGCAGTGTGGACGGGAACTCTGGAAACACCATATATTTT.

This clone was seen a few times. The chain has TRBV5-1 and TRBJ2-2; 7 bases map to TRBD1. J gave up 5 bases and V 4 bases, and 5 bases lay outside the gene matches. The CDR3 is made up of 14 amino acids. Germline V lookup: CDR1 SGHRS, CDR2 YFSETQ. This CDR3 is CASSETGQTGELFF. The CDR3, as DNA: TGCGCCAGCAGCGAGACAGGGCAAACCGGGGAGCTGTTTTTT.

The rearrangement uses TRBV5-1 and TRBJ2-4, with D tentatively TRBD2 (6 bases). The CDR3 extends over 14 amino acids. Germline V gene lookup returns CDR1 SGHRS and CDR2 YFSETQ. Trimming took 2 bases from V and 9 from J, leaving 15 bases between them. Written as DNA, the CDR3 is TGCGCCAGCAGCTTCGGGACTCTCGACGGCATTCAGTACTTC. Protein product: CASSFGTLDGIQYF.

The chain carries TRBV9 and TRBJ1-3; D call uncertain. This CDR3 is 15 amino acids long. Per the germline V gene, CDR1 is SGDLS and CDR2 is YYNGEE. V was shortened by 0 bases and J by 0 bases, with 7 bases between the two germline ends. CDR3 residues: CASSVARGSGNTIYF. The CDR3 DNA sequence: TGTGCCAGCAGCGTAGCTCGGGGCTCTGGAAACACCATATATTTT. Using reference TRBV9 and TRBJ1-3 for the parts outside the CDR3, the full variable domain is DSGVTQTPKHLITATGQRVTLRCSPRSGDLSVYWYQQSLDQGLQFLIQYYNGEERAKGNILERFSAQQFPDLHSELNLSSLELGDSALYFCASSVARGSGNTIYFGEGSWLTVV.

The chain uses TRBV15 and TRBJ2-5, with D possibly being TRBD1 (6 bases). Trimming shortened V by 1 base and J by 1 base, and 10 bases separated the two germline ends. Germline lookup yields CDR1 LNHNV and CDR2 YYDKDF (reference sequence). The CDR3 is made up of 15 amino acids. The CDR3 DNA reads as TGTGCCACCAGCAGAGTACCAGGGGTCCAAGAGACCCAGTACTTC. It is translated as CATSRVPGVQETQYF.